This TCR beta chain was identified during a study of OX40 agonist ivuxolimab in advanced cancers. Study results and limitations: With doses of 0.1-3.0 mg/kg, partial responders showed among the lowest clonal expansion.

V was pared by 5 bases and J by 1 base, with 6 bases of the junction left unmatched. The CDR3 is made up of 15 amino acids. From germline, CDR1 is LNHDA and CDR2 SQIVND (reference sequence). This clone was found once. What it binds is not known. Libraries were prepared by immunoSEQ multiplex PCR; TCRdb keeps only in-frame clonotypes and omits some of them. The sample carries 75,000 to 95,000 clones, about 87% recorded once. The receptor was derived from an adult with an advanced solid tumor such as melanoma, head and neck, liver or kidney cancer. The sample was CD4+ or CD8+ T cells sorted from blood, taken in a trial of the OX40 agonist ivuxolimab. The chain couples TRBV19 to TRBJ2-5; 8 bases agree with TRBD1. The CDR3 here is CASSPRTGSQETQYF. For the CDR3, the DNA is TGTGCCAGTAGTCCTAGGACAGGGAGCCAAGAGACCCAGTACTTC.